These T cell receptor beta chains were read from a single sample in a study of OX40 agonist ivuxolimab in advanced cancers. The protocol was immunoSEQ multiplex PCR, while the TCRdb copy is restricted to in-frame clones and leaves out a portion. Here the sample spans 55,000 to 75,000 clones, 86% being singletons. The input for sequencing was CD4+ or CD8+ T cells sorted from blood, taken in a trial of the OX40 agonist ivuxolimab. These receptors came from an adult with an advanced solid tumor such as melanoma, head and neck, liver or kidney cancer. CDR3s include the opening cysteine and the closing phenylalanine or tryptophan. The D gene is left open where the match is weak. The listing skips clone size in some rows; elsewhere it reads once, few, many or a size class.

size	D	V	J	CDR3	DNA
.	.	TRBV6-1	TRBJ2-3	CASSESIAVTQYF	TGTGCCAGCAGTGAATCCATAGCCGTGACGCAGTATTTT
.	.	TRBV7-6	TRBJ2-2	CASSLTGLPGSGELFF	TGTGCCAGCAGCTTGACGGGACTCCCAGGTTCCGGGGAGCTGTTTTTT
few	.	TRBV6-1	TRBJ1-4	CASSVTRAATNEKLFF	TGTGCCAGCAGTGTGACCCGGGCCGCAACTAATGAAAAACTGTTTTTT
.	.	TRBV5-4	TRBJ2-6	CASSLPGANGANVLTF	TGTGCCAGCAGCTTACCAGGGGCGAATGGGGCCAACGTCCTGACTTTC
.	.	TRBV20-1	TRBJ1-2	CSARADGYTF	TGCAGTGCTAGAGCCGATGGCTACACCTTC
.	.	TRBV5-1	TRBJ2-7	CASSRGPSELSYEQYF	TGCGCCAGCAGTCGGGGGCCTAGCGAGCTCTCCTACGAGCAGTACTTC
few	.	TRBV6-6	TRBJ2-2	CASSNYRGLFF	TGTGCCAGCAGTAACTACCGCGGGCTGTTTTTT
.	.	TRBV6-6	TRBJ1-5	CASYTLQGRDQPQHF	TGTGCCAGCTATACACTGCAGGGTAGGGATCAGCCCCAGCATTTT
.	TRBD1	TRBV5-8	TRBJ1-4	CASSPVGQPNEKLFF	TGTGCCAGCAGCCCTGTGGGACAGCCTAATGAAAAACTGTTTTTT
.	TRBD1	TRBV29-1	TRBJ2-7	CSVVADRGLSEQYF	TGCAGCGTTGTTGCGGACAGGGGGCTCTCCGAGCAGTACTTC
.	.	TRBV7-6	TRBJ1-1	CASSLAQGTEAFF	TGTGCCAGCAGCTTAGCGCAGGGGACTGAAGCTTTCTTT
.	.	TRBV19	TRBJ1-1	CASSTQGGTEAFF	TGTGCCAGTAGTACTCAGGGTGGTACTGAAGCTTTCTTT
.	TRBD2	TRBV18	TRBJ2-1	CASSWTSGSSNEQFF	TGTGCCAGCTCGTGGACTAGCGGGAGTTCCAATGAGCAGTTCTTC
.	TRBD2	TRBV7-3	TRBJ2-7	CASSLAGGPYEQYF	TGTGCCAGCAGCTTGGCGGGAGGGCCATACGAGCAGTACTTC
.	.	TRBV27	TRBJ2-6	CASSQQVSGANVLTF	TGTGCCAGCAGTCAACAGGTCTCTGGGGCCAACGTCCTGACTTTC
.	.	TRBV1	TRBJ2-7	CTSSQHRGSWRCGYEQYF	TGCACCAGCAGCCAACATAGGGGGAGTTGGAGATGTGGCTACGAGCAGTACTTC
few	.	TRBV7-9	TRBJ1-2	CASSLWGQPGNYGYTF	TGTGCCAGCAGCTTATGGGGGCAGCCGGGGAACTATGGCTACACCTTC
.	.	TRBV27	TRBJ1-2	CASSLTGIGGYTF	TGTGCCAGCAGTTTAACAGGGATCGGTGGCTACACCTTC
.	TRBD2	TRBV30	TRBJ2-3	CAWGVSGSFTDTQYF	TGTGCCTGGGGGGTTAGCGGGAGTTTCACAGATACGCAGTATTTT
.	TRBD1	TRBV6-1	TRBJ1-1	CASTDRATEAFF	TGTGCCAGCACCGACAGGGCCACTGAAGCTTTCTTT
.	.	TRBV27	TRBJ2-1	CASSLAGTGQFF	TGTGCCAGCAGTCTTGCCGGGACGGGGCAGTTCTTC
.	TRBD1	TRBV30	TRBJ1-2	CAWSSGQGRGYTF	TGTGCCTGGAGCTCGGGACAGGGGAGAGGCTACACCTTC
once	TRBD2	TRBV18	TRBJ2-5	CASSPVAGARFVETQYF	TGTGCCAGCTCACCAGTGGCGGGAGCTCGGTTTGTAGAGACCCAGTACTTC